A selection of T cell receptor beta chains follows, all from one sample in a study of TIL therapy for anti-PD-1-resistant metastatic lung cancer. Here immunoSEQ multiplex PCR was the method, and the copy in TCRdb shows in-frame clones only, minus some. The top ten clones hold more than 6.5% of a sample with over 20,000 clones, around 78% of them seen once. This sample comprised blood, obtained at baseline. The receptor set was obtained from a person aged 25 to 80 with non-small cell lung cancer. The CDR3 runs from the conserved cysteine through the conserved F or W. A D gene is named only where the DNA matches it firmly. A clone size is listed for some rows: how often the clone was seen (once, few, many), or a class if it is expanded.

j_call	clone_size	d_call	v_call	cdr3_aa	cdr3_nt
TRBJ1-5	NA	NA	TRBV28	CASISPQGGQPQHF	TGTGCCAGCATCTCCCCCCAGGGCGGGCAGCCCCAGCATTTT
TRBJ1-3	NA	NA	TRBV5-1	CASSLGGSGNTIYF	TGCGCCAGCAGCTTGGGGGGCTCTGGAAACACCATATATTTT
TRBJ1-2	NA	TRBD1	TRBV18	CASSPSGGQYGYTF	TGTGCCAGCTCACCATCTGGGGGACAGTATGGCTACACCTTC
TRBJ2-1	NA	TRBD2	TRBV5-6	CASSLLGLWWFF	TGTGCCAGCAGCTTGTTGGGACTATGGTGGTTCTTC
TRBJ1-5	once	NA	TRBV6-5	CASSYSGQLQPQHF	TGTGCCAGCAGTTACTCGGGGCAACTCCAGCCCCAGCATTTT
TRBJ2-1	NA	TRBD2	TRBV28	CASSLFGGRGHNEQFF	TGTGCCAGCAGTTTATTTGGCGGGAGGGGTCACAATGAGCAGTTCTTC
TRBJ2-3	NA	TRBD2	TRBV5-1	CASSSGLAGLDTQYF	TGCGCCAGCAGCTCGGGACTAGCGGGGTTGGATACGCAGTATTTT
TRBJ2-5	NA	TRBD1	TRBV18	CASSPPTGGRRTQYF	TGTGCCAGCTCGCCCCCGACAGGGGGCAGGAGGACCCAGTACTTC
TRBJ2-1	NA	NA	TRBV7-2	CASSFKPNNEQFF	TGTGCCAGCAGCTTTAAGCCAAACAATGAGCAGTTCTTC
TRBJ2-2	NA	TRBD1	TRBV19	CASSPLTGGGRELFF	TGTGCCAGTAGTCCCTTGACAGGGGGTGGAAGGGAGCTGTTTTTT
TRBJ1-5	NA	NA	TRBV7-2	CASSFLGGNQPQHF	TGTGCCAGCAGCTTCTTGGGCGGCAATCAGCCCCAGCATTTT
TRBJ1-1	NA	NA	TRBV7-2	CASSLDLTEAFF	TGTGCCAGCAGCCTTGACCTCACTGAAGCTTTCTTT
TRBJ2-7	NA	NA	TRBV5-4	CASSFVGPSSYEQYF	TGTGCCAGCAGCTTCGTGGGGCCAAGCTCCTACGAGCAGTACTTC
TRBJ2-3	once	NA	TRBV7-2	CASSLVGGITDTQYF	TGTGCCAGCAGCTTAGTTGGCGGCATCACAGATACGCAGTATTTT
TRBJ2-7	once	NA	TRBV7-6	CASSLGGAGLHHYEQYF	TGTGCCAGCAGCTTAGGGGGGGCGGGGCTGCACCACTACGAGCAGTACTTC
TRBJ2-7	NA	TRBD2	TRBV19	CASSTAGGGSYEQYF	TGTGCCAGTAGTACGGCCGGGGGGGGATCTTACGAGCAGTACTTC
TRBJ1-2	medium-sized	NA	TRBV4-1	CASSQEGGYGYTF	TGCGCCAGCAGCCAAGAGGGCGGCTATGGCTACACCTTC
TRBJ1-4	few	NA	TRBV7-9	CASPSSPNEKLFF	TGTGCCAGCCCCTCGAGTCCTAATGAAAAACTGTTTTTT
TRBJ1-5	once	NA	TRBV5-4	CASSLAGGNQPQHF	TGTGCCAGCAGCTTGGCCGGGGGCAATCAGCCCCAGCATTTT
TRBJ1-1	NA	NA	TRBV4-1	CASSPWTQNTEAFF	TGCGCCAGCAGCCCCTGGACTCAAAACACTGAAGCTTTCTTT
TRBJ1-1	once	NA	TRBV23-1	CASSPNPDRLNTEAFF	TGCGCCAGCAGTCCAAACCCGGACAGACTGAACACTGAAGCTTTCTTT
TRBJ2-1	NA	NA	TRBV28	CASSTNNEQFF	TGTGCCAGCAGCACAAACAATGAGCAGTTCTTC
TRBJ2-5	NA	NA	TRBV5-1	CASMYSGQETQYF	TGCGCCAGCATGTATAGCGGACAAGAGACCCAGTACTTC
TRBJ2-5	NA	NA	TRBV2	CASSDDTQETQYF	TGTGCCAGCAGTGACGACACACAAGAGACCCAGTACTTC
TRBJ1-6	NA	NA	TRBV5-4	CASSLDRNSPLHF	TGTGCCAGCAGCTTGGACAGGAATTCACCCCTCCACTTT
TRBJ1-5	few	TRBD1	TRBV19	CASSIVGQGAGQPQHF	TGTGCCAGTAGTATAGTAGGACAGGGGGCAGGTCAGCCCCAGCATTTT
TRBJ2-1	NA	NA	TRBV29-1	CSVVNVNEQFF	TGCAGCGTAGTTAATGTGAATGAGCAGTTCTTC
TRBJ1-1	few	NA	TRBV5-5	CASSSRTAMNTEAFF	TGTGCCAGCAGCTCTCGGACAGCTATGAACACTGAAGCTTTCTTT
TRBJ1-1	NA	TRBD1	TRBV5-1	CASSFNRGSNTEAFF	TGCGCCAGCAGCTTCAACAGGGGCTCCAACACTGAAGCTTTCTTT
TRBJ1-2	NA	TRBD1	TRBV11-3	CASSSGQGVYGYTF	TGTGCCAGCAGCTCCGGACAGGGAGTTTATGGCTACACCTTC
TRBJ2-1	NA	TRBD2	TRBV7-7	CASSLFGGTSGKNEQFF	TGTGCCAGCAGCTTATTCGGCGGGACTAGCGGGAAGAATGAGCAGTTCTTC
TRBJ1-6	NA	NA	TRBV11-2	CASSLDLAPLHF	TGTGCCAGCAGCTTAGATCTCGCACCCCTCCACTTT
TRBJ1-4	NA	TRBD1	TRBV19	CASSIGTKGAGAKLFF	TGTGCCAGTAGTATCGGGACTAAGGGGGCAGGAGCAAAACTGTTTTTT
TRBJ1-4	NA	NA	TRBV18	CASRQSSTNEKLFF	TGTGCCAGCAGGCAGAGTTCAACTAATGAAAAACTGTTTTTT
TRBJ2-3	NA	NA	TRBV7-9	CASSSTSPGGTDTQYF	TGTGCCAGCAGCTCAACCAGCCCGGGGGGCACAGATACGCAGTATTTT
TRBJ1-1	NA	TRBD1	TRBV27	CASSLSTGGTEAFF	TGTGCCAGCAGTTTATCGACAGGGGGTACTGAAGCTTTCTTT
TRBJ2-5	once	TRBD1	TRBV5-4	CASSLGAGGPQETQYF	TGTGCCAGCAGCTTGGGAGCAGGGGGCCCCCAGGAGACCCAGTACTTC
TRBJ2-1	NA	NA	TRBV7-2	CASSLQMVGRGYNEQFF	TGTGCCAGCAGCTTGCAGATGGTTGGGCGGGGATACAATGAGCAGTTCTTC